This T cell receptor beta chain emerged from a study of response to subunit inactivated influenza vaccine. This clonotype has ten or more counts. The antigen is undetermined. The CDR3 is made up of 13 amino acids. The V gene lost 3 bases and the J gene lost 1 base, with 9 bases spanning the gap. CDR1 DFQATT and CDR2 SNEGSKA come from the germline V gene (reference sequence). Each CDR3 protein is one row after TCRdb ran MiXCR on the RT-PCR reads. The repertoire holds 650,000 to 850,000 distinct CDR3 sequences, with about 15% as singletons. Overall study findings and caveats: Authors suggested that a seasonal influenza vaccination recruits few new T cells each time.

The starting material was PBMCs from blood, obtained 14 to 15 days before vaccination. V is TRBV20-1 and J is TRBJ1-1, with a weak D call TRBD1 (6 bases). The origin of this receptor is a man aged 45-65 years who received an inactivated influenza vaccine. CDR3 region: CSASGGANTEAFF. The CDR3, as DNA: TGCAGTGCTAGTGGGGGGGCGAACACTGAAGCTTTCTTT.